Here is one T cell receptor beta chain with its context. Per the germline V gene, CDR1 is MGHRA and CDR2 is YSYEKL. V shed 2 bases, J shed 6 bases, and the junction held 6 bases outside the gene matches. This CDR3 has 14 amino acids. These data come from a study of control samples from healthy donors and cancer patients. Sequenced by immunoSEQ multiplex PCR; TCRdb stores in-frame clones only, minus some. The sample has about 130,000 clones, about 95% seen once. The sample was blood. This clonotype originated in a man between 25 and 39 years old in good health. The chain employs TRBV4-1 and TRBJ1-2, with 7 nucleotides matching TRBD1. For the CDR3, the DNA is TGCGCCAGCAGCCAACCGACAGGGCGAGATGGCTACACCTTC. Translation: CASSQPTGRDGYTF.